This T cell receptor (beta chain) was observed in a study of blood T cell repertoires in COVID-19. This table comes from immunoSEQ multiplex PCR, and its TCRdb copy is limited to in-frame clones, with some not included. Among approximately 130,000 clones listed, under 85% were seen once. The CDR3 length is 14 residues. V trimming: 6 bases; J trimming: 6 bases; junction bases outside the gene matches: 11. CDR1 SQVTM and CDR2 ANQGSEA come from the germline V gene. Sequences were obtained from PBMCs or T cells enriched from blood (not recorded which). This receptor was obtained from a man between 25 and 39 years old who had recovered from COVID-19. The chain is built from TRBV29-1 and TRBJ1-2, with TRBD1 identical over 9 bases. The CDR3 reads CSVRTGGAWNGYTF. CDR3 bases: TGCAGCGTGCGAACAGGGGGCGCTTGGAATGGCTACACCTTC.